These T cell receptor beta chains were read from a single sample in a study of glioma-infiltrating T cells after dendritic cell vaccination. Method: immunoSEQ multiplex PCR; TCRdb's copy keeps in-frame clones and lacks some. In the table there are about 65,000 clones, approximately 89% of which are singletons. The sample here was blood, taken after dendritic cell vaccination. The receptors were gathered from a human donor with glioblastoma. CDR3s leave out the opening cysteine and the closing phenylalanine or tryptophan. The order of the fields is V gene, CDR3 protein.

V gene: TRBV5-1
CDR3 protein: ASSLGAGAREQY

V gene: TRBV6-1
CDR3 protein: ASSEDSDYGYT

V gene: TRBV27
CDR3 protein: ASSLGQAVETQY

V gene: TRBV15
CDR3 protein: ATSRVFSTDTQY

V gene: TRBV2
CDR3 protein: ASTAGTSSKTQY

V gene: TRBV30
CDR3 protein: AWSVGGRARELF

V gene: TRBV5-4
CDR3 protein: ASSSAGGYNEQF

V gene: TRBV19
CDR3 protein: ASSDGLAGGIYEQF

V gene: TRBV7-9
CDR3 protein: ASSRTSGLYNEQF

V gene: TRBV18
CDR3 protein: ASSTRVADYGYT

V gene: TRBV25-1
CDR3 protein: ASSEWAVGTDTQY

V gene: TRBV2
CDR3 protein: ASSISGSSYNEQF

V gene: TRBV6-1
CDR3 protein: ASSADRINNEQF

V gene: TRBV11-2
CDR3 protein: ASSLRTSGISGQF

V gene: TRBV4-2
CDR3 protein: ASSLLGLDYNEQF

V gene: TRBV5-6
CDR3 protein: ASSRAGATPEQY

V gene: TRBV4-3
CDR3 protein: ASSQAGLANYGYT

V gene: TRBV19
CDR3 protein: ASRPEWGHTEAF

V gene: TRBV11-3
CDR3 protein: ASSPGTSGYTDTQY

V gene: TRBV14
CDR3 protein: ASTSGTGQGHEQY

V gene: TRBV6-6
CDR3 protein: ASSQQASEATQY

V gene: TRBV13
CDR3 protein: AGRGPGQGAEAF

V gene: TRBV7-9
CDR3 protein: ASSYRDRENTGELF

V gene: TRBV5-1
CDR3 protein: ASSPDGGLAGANVLT

V gene: TRBV14
CDR3 protein: ASSSRQGTPLH

V gene: TRBV9
CDR3 protein: ASSPGQGTYEQY

V gene: TRBV5-1
CDR3 protein: ASSSDEAYETQY

V gene: TRBV4-3
CDR3 protein: ASSQALHNNYGYT